A selection of T cell receptor beta chains follows, all from one sample in a study of T cell responses to AZD1222 COVID-19 vaccine. Assay used: immunoSEQ multiplex PCR; TCRdb lists only in-frame clones, some missing. Here the sample spans about 72,000 clones, 89% being singletons. This sample comprised peripheral blood, obtained 28 days after the second AZD1222 dose. Source of these receptors: an adult who received the AZD1222 COVID-19 vaccine. CDR3s include the opening cysteine and the closing phenylalanine or tryptophan. D genes are given only for firm matches. A row's size may be missing; if present it is once, few, many or a size class.

size,V,J,D,DNA,CDR3
.,TRBV9,TRBJ2-3,.,TGTGCCAGCAGGGGTGAAGGAGTGAATACGCAGTATTTT,CASRGEGVNTQYF
.,TRBV29-1,TRBJ2-7,.,TGCAGCGTAAGAGGGATCTGGGAGCAGTACTTC,CSVRGIWEQYF
once,TRBV6-5,TRBJ2-1,.,TGTGCCAGCACCACAGGGCACAATGAGCAGTTCTTC,CASTTGHNEQFF
.,TRBV24-1,TRBJ2-5,TRBD1,TGTGCCACCCAAGACAGGGTCCAAGAGACCCAGTACTTC,CATQDRVQETQYF
.,TRBV18,TRBJ1-1,.,TGTGCCAGCTCACCAGGACAGTTGAACACTGAAGCTTTCTTT,CASSPGQLNTEAFF
.,TRBV10-1,TRBJ2-7,TRBD2,TGCGCCAGCAGTGTGGCTAGCGGGACCTACGAGCAGTACTTC,CASSVASGTYEQYF
.,TRBV11-3,TRBJ2-7,.,TGTGCCAGCAGCCGGGGCGACTTCTCCTACGAGCAGTACTTC,CASSRGDFSYEQYF
.,TRBV9,TRBJ2-1,TRBD1,TGTGCCAGCAACGCGGGACAGGGGAACCATGAGCAGTTCTTC,CASNAGQGNHEQFF
few,TRBV15,TRBJ1-5,.,TGTGCCACCAGCAGAGATCTGGGGGGAGTTCAGCCCCAGCATTTT,CATSRDLGGVQPQHF
few,TRBV7-2,TRBJ1-2,.,TGTGCCAGCAGCTTAGTTCGACAGGACTATGGCTACACCTTC,CASSLVRQDYGYTF
.,TRBV2,TRBJ1-2,.,TGTGCCAGCAGTGGCCGGGACGCCGCTAACTATGGCTACACCTTC,CASSGRDAANYGYTF
.,TRBV5-1,TRBJ2-7,.,TGCGCCAGCAGCCAACTTTGGCCGGATGATGAGCAGTACTTC,CASSQLWPDDEQYF
.,TRBV5-5,TRBJ2-7,.,TGTGCCAGCAGCCCGCAGGGAACCCCCTACGAGCAGTACTTC,CASSPQGTPYEQYF
once,TRBV3-1/TRBV3-2,TRBJ1-4,TRBD1,TGTGCCAGCAGCTATCCGACAGGGATGGGTGAAAAACTGTTTTTT,CASSYPTGMGEKLFF
.,TRBV18,TRBJ2-7,TRBD1,TGTGCCAGCTCACCCCCGGACAGGGACGAGCAGTACTTC,CASSPPDRDEQYF
.,TRBV11-3,TRBJ1-1,.,TGTGCCAGCAGCTTAGATCGTGGGGGGCCGGCTTTCTTT,CASSLDRGGPAFF
.,TRBV6-1,TRBJ2-1,.,TGTGCCAGCAGTGATAGGGCGGGAAGCAACAATGAGCAGTTCTTC,CASSDRAGSNNEQFF
.,TRBV11-1,TRBJ1-1,.,TGTGCCAGCAGCTTAGGACGGACAGAAGCTTTCTTT,CASSLGRTEAFF
.,TRBV5-4,TRBJ1-1,.,TGTGCCAGCAGCTTTGGCGTGGGGAACACTGAAGCTTTCTTT,CASSFGVGNTEAFF
.,TRBV6-2/TRBV6-3,TRBJ2-3,TRBD1,TGTGCCAGCAGCCTCCGGGGGACAGGGGGCCTCACAGATACGCAGTATTTT,CASSLRGTGGLTDTQYF
.,TRBV28,TRBJ1-1,TRBD1,TGTGCCAGCAGTCTCGTACAGGGGACCGCTGAAGCTTTCTTT,CASSLVQGTAEAFF
.,TRBV2,TRBJ2-7,.,TGTGCCAGCACGTGGACAGAAGCCTACGAGCAGTACTTC,CASTWTEAYEQYF
.,TRBV21-1,TRBJ2-5,.,TGTGCCAGCAGCACAAGACAGGGGGGAAAAGAGACCCAGTACTTC,CASSTRQGGKETQYF
.,TRBV5-6,TRBJ1-2,.,TGTGCCAGCAGCCGATCGCCGACACCGGGGGGCCGGGGCCGCACCTTC,CASSRSPTPGGRGRTF
once,TRBV14,TRBJ2-5,.,TGTGCCAGCAGCCAAGTTTGGACCGGGCTAGAGACCCAGTACTTC,CASSQVWTGLETQYF
.,TRBV18,TRBJ2-7,.,TGTGCCAGCTCACCCAGCGAGGAGCAGTACTTC,CASSPSEEQYF